This T cell receptor beta chain appears in the sequencing data of a study of tumor and adjacent non-tumor tissue in lung cancer (dated by TCRdb to 2016 to 2018). For the study in its entirety: Of the cohort, roughly 12 patients had adenocarcinoma, 2 had squamous cell carcinoma and 1 had small cell lung cancer. In total, sequencing yielded 100 million to 150 million productive TCRbeta reads, which works out to an average of approximately 4.1 million reads per sample. TCRbeta CDR3 sequencing was performed on fewer than 35 paired specimens, with one tumor sample and one normal lung sample collected per patient. The study compared bulk TCRbeta repertoires from lung tumor tissue and matched distant non-tumor lung tissue of roughly 15 lung cancer patients. The 15 or so patients were aged roughly 30 to 80 years, included about ten men and 5 women, and had TNM stage I to III disease.

Library preparation used multiplex PCR. TCRdb shows the sequencer as Illumina HiSeq 2500. Following protocols modified from ARM-PCR, the researchers constructed TCRbeta libraries through three rounds of nested PCR with primers (Table S4). Before sequencing, PCR products in the 200-500 bp range were cut out of the gel and cleaned up using the QIAquick gel extraction kit. On the authors' methods: Reads were cleaned using Trimmomatic, were merged into complete CDR3 sequences using FLASH, and were assigned to V(D)J germline segments using MiTCR. Clonal diversity was calculated as the inverse Simpson's index using VDJtools. Productive reads were defined as in-frame sequences without a premature stop codon. The public reads were reanalyzed by TCRdb: fastp trimming at Q25, MiXCR alignment, in-frame beta chains only. Rows with one shared CDR3 protein collapse into an entry with the most common genes and DNA. TCRdb, not the original authors, processed these V and J calls. The sample includes around 99,000 distinct CDR3 sequences, with 50% to 70% observed a single time. The ten largest account for under 20% of the sample.

Looking up the germline V gene yields CDR1 MGHRA and CDR2 YSYEKL. Trimming removed 0 bases from V and 6 bases from J, leaving 9 bases between the germline ends. The CDR3 runs 13 residues from the cysteine to the phenylalanine. The only DNA kept is the CDR3, 39 bases in frame from the first base. This clonotype was observed at least ten times. The target of this receptor is not known. Base quality data are lacking; no much larger clone is found one base away. The research as a whole found: Neither the sequencing platform nor unique molecular identifiers are named or mentioned anywhere in the methods. Peripheral blood was not sequenced, so blood TCRbeta repertoires in these lung cancer patients were not examined. Younger patients had significantly higher TCR diversity, and higher tumor TCR diversity was associated with shorter overall and disease-free survival. A significantly larger cumulative share of the repertoire was made up by the top 100 clones in normal lung than in tumor tissue. Only approximately 14 patients were in the cohort, and the authors stated that larger samples and more detailed clinical data are needed. Significantly higher TCR diversity (inverse Simpson) was observed in tumor tissue than in normal lung tissue (approximately 430 vs 150, P = 0.0075, Mann-Whitney U test).

Bulk unsorted tissue served as the source for RNA extraction, and RNA quality was assessed using a NanoDrop ND-1000 and an Agilent 2100. Distant non-tumor tissue taken more than 3 cm from the tumor edge was used as the normal lung sample. The donors were newly diagnosed lung cancer patients admitted for thoracic surgery in China from August to November 2014 who had not received prior chemotherapy. Patients who had received previous radiotherapy or chemotherapy, or who had another concurrent cancer, were excluded from the study. Pieces of surgical tissue measuring roughly 1-2.1 cm3 were kept in RNAlater solution and stored at -80 degrees C until use.

The sample was distant non-tumor lung tissue. The clonotype was recovered from a man in his 60s with non-small cell lung cancer. The V and J segments used are TRBV4-1 and TRBJ2-7; the D gene cannot be named for sure. In nucleotides, the sequence is TGCGCCAGCAGCCAAGACACCTTAGGCGAGCAGTACTTC. The encoded protein is CASSQDTLGEQYF.